The TCR beta chain described here comes from a study of blood T cell repertoires in COVID-19. Some clones are missing from TCRdb's copy, which holds only in-frame ones; the method was immunoSEQ multiplex PCR. The data contain more than 150,000 clones, roughly 90% of them singletons. Germline V gives CDR1 SEHNR, CDR2 FQNEAQ (reference sequence). V dropped 5 bases and J dropped 7 bases, with 20 bases sitting between them. CDR3 length: 15 residues. Sequenced: peripheral blood. This TCR came from a man aged 70-80 years with active or convalescent COVID-19. The V call is TRBV7-9, the J call TRBJ1-2; D may be TRBD1 (5 bases). The CDR3 is CASSLGSRAAPGYTF. The CDR3 nucleotides are TGTGCCAGCAGCCTGGGATCCAGGGCCGCCCCTGGCTACACCTTC. Full variable domain (outside the CDR3, taken from reference TRBV7-9 and TRBJ1-2): DTGVSQNPRHKITKRGQNVTFRCDPISEHNRLYWYRQTLGQGPEFLTYFQNEAQLEKSRLLSDRFSAERPKGSFSTLEIQRTEQGDSAMYLCASSLGSRAAPGYTFGSGTRLTVV.